A single TCR beta chain is shown here with its context. Per the study methods: Estimation of nucleated cell counts relied on the amplification of reference gene primers. The method was immunoSEQ multiplex PCR; TCRdb's version includes in-frame clones alone and lacks a portion of them. V, J and clone size are those of that table, while D and trimming were read from the DNA. Here the sample spans roughly 150,000 clones, approximately 79% being singletons. This CDR3 has 14 amino acids. Germline loops: CDR1 MGHRA, CDR2 YSYEKL. V lost 1 base and J 8 bases, leaving 11 bases between the germline ends. The data were taken from a study of blood T cell repertoires in COVID-19. About the study: The United States, Italy and Spain were the sources of the acute and convalescent COVID-19 samples. The cDNA or gDNA used as material had been derived from T cells, B-cell-depleted T cells, or PBMCs.

The chain combines TRBV4-1 with TRBJ1-4; D might be TRBD1 (6 bases). Sequencing was carried out using peripheral blood. The clonotype comes from an elderly woman with acute or convalescent COVID-19. This CDR3 is CASSQGGLREKLFF. The CDR3 DNA is TGCGCCAGCAGCCAAGGGGGGCTACGCGAAAAACTGTTTTTT.